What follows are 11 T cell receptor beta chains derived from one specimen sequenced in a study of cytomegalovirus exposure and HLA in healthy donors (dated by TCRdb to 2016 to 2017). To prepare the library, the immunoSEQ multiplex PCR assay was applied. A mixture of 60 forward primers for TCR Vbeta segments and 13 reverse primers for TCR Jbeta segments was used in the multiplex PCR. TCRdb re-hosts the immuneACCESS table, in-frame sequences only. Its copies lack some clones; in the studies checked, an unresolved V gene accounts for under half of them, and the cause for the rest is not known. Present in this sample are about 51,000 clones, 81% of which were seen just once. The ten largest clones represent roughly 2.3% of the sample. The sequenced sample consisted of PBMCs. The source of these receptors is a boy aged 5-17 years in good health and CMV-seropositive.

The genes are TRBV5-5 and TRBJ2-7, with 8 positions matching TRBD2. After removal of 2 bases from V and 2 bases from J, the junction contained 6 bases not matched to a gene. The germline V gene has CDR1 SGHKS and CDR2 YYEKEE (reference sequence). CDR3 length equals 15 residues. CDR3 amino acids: CASSFSWRGAYEQYF. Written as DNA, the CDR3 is TGTGCCAGCAGCTTTTCCTGGCGGGGGGCCTACGAGCAGTACTTC.

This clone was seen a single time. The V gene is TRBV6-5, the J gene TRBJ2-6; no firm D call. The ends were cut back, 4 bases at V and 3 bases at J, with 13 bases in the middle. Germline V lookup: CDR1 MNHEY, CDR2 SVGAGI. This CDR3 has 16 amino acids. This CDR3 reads CASSLAKFGGANVLTF. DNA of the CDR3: TGTGCCAGCAGTTTGGCCAAGTTTGGTGGGGCCAACGTCCTGACTTTC.

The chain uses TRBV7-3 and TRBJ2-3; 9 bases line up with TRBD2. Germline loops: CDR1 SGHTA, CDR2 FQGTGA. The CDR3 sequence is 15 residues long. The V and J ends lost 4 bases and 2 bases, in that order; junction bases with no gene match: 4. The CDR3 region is CASSSGLAATDTQYF. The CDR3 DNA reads TGTGCCAGCAGCTCGGGACTAGCTGCCACAGATACGCAGTATTTT.

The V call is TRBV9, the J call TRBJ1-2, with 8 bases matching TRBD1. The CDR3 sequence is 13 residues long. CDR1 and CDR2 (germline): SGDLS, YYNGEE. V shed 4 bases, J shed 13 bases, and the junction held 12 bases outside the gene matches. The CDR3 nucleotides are TGTGCCAGCAGCAACTCCGAAGGACAGGGAAGCACCTTC. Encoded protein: CASSNSEGQGSTF.

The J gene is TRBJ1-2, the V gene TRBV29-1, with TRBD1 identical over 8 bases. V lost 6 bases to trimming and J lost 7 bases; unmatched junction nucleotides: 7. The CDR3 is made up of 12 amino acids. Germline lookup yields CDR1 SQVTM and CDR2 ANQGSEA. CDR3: CSVDDRGFGYTF. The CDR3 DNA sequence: TGCAGCGTGGATGACAGGGGTTTTGGCTACACCTTC.

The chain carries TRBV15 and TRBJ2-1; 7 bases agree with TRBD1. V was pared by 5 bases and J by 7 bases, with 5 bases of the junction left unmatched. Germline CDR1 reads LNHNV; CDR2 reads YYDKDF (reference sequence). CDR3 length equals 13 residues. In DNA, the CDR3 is TGTGCCACCAGCGAGGGGGCAAAGAATGAGCAGTTCTTC. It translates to CATSEGAKNEQFF.

CDR3 loop: CASSQRTGGDETQYF. In DNA, the CDR3 is TGTGCCAGCAGCCAGCGGACAGGGGGCGACGAGACCCAGTACTTC. The genes are TRBV11-3 and TRBJ2-5, with 11 positions matching TRBD1. CDR3 size: 15 residues. V trimming: 5 bases; J trimming: 5 bases; junction bases outside the gene matches: 7. Germline-derived CDR1 and CDR2 are SGHNT and YENEEA.

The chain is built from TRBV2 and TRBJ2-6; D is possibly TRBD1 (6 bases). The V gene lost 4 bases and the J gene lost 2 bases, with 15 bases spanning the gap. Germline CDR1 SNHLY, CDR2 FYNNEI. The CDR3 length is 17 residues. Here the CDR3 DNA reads TGTGCCAGCAGTGCCTCACACAGGGTGACTGGGGCCAACGTCCTGACTTTC. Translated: CASSASHRVTGANVLTF.

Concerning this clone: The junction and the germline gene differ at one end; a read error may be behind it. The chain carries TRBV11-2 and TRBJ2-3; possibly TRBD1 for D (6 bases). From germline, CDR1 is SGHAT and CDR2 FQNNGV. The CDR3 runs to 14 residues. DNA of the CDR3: TGTGCCAGCACCAACATGGGGGCTGGAGATGCGCAGTATTTT. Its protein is CASTNMGAGDAQYF.

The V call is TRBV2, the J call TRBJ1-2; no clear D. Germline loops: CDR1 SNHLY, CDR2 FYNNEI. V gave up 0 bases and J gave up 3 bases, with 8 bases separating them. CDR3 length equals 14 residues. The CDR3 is CASSEARQDYGYTF. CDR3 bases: TGTGCCAGCAGTGAAGCTCGCCAGGACTATGGCTACACCTTC.

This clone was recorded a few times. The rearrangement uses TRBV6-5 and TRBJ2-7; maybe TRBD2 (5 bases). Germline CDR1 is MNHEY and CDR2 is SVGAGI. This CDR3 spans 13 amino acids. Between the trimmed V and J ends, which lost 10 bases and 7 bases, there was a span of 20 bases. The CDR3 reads CATSTGSLWEQYF. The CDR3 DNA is TGTGCCACTTCAACTGGGAGTTTATGGGAGCAGTACTTC.